This passage covers 9 T cell receptor beta chains from one sample sequenced in a study of blood T cell repertoires in COVID-19. Data came from immunoSEQ multiplex PCR; TCRdb stores just in-frame clones and leaves some out. Among 450,000 or so clones listed, around nine tenths were seen once. Sequencing was done on a sample of peripheral blood. These receptors came from a man younger than 35 with COVID-19, enrolled during active disease.

V and J are TRBV30 and TRBJ2-3; D is possibly TRBD1 (5 bases). This CDR3 is built from 13 residues. Trimming shortened V by 5 bases and J by 2 bases, and 11 bases separated the two germline ends. From germline, CDR1 is GTSNPN and CDR2 SVGIG (reference sequence). The CDR3 DNA sequence: TGTGCCTGGTTGGGCAGGGCCACAGATACGCAGTATTTT. Translated, it gives CAWLGRATDTQYF.

As for this clone: This sample also contains other DNA sequences that code for the same CDR3. The V gene is TRBV7-2, the J gene TRBJ1-2; D perhaps matches TRBD1 (5 bases). The germline gives CDR1 SGHTA, CDR2 FQGNSA. The ends were cut back, 1 base at V and 5 bases at J, with 8 bases in the middle. This CDR3 is 13 amino acids long. Here the CDR3 reads CASSLGQGYGYTF. CDR3 nucleotide sequence: TGTGCCAGCAGCTTAGGCCAGGGTTATGGCTACACCTTC.

The chain carries TRBV15 and TRBJ2-7, with 8 nucleotides matching TRBD1. The V gene's germline CDR1 is LNHNV and CDR2 YYDKDF (reference sequence). The CDR3 is 16 residues long. V lost 1 base to trimming and J lost 3 bases; unmatched junction nucleotides: 8. The CDR3 DNA reads TGTGCCACCAGCAGAGTAGAGACAGGGGCCGTCTACGAGCAGTACTTC. Translating it yields CATSRVETGAVYEQYF.

The chain links TRBV19 to TRBJ1-5; the D gene is possibly TRBD1 (6 bases). The CDR3 spans 13 residues. Germline V CDR1 and CDR2: LNHDA, SQIVND (reference sequence). V dropped 6 bases and J dropped 10 bases, with 16 bases sitting between them. The CDR3 loop is CASSGGGNAPQHF. The CDR3 bases are TGTGCCAGTAGCGGGGGGGGCAACGCCCCCCAGCATTTT. Together with reference TRBV19 and TRBJ1-5, the CDR3 gives the full variable domain: DGGITQSPKYLFRKEGQNVTLSCEQNLNHDAMYWYRQDPGQGLRLIYYSQIVNDFQKGDIAEGYSVSREKKESFPLTVTSAQKNPTAFYLCASSGGGNAPQHFGDGTRLSIL.

The rearrangement uses TRBV10-1 and TRBJ2-1, with 7 bases fitting TRBD1. The J segment lost 6 bases and the V segment lost 6 bases, leaving 14 bases of the junction unmatched. Per germline, CDR1 WNHNN and CDR2 SYGVQD (reference sequence). The length of the CDR3 is 16 residues. The CDR3 DNA sequence: TGCGCCAGCAGCGAACAGGGGATACGGGCGCGCAATGAGCAGTTCTTC. This codes for CASSEQGIRARNEQFF.

The chain combines TRBV5-6 with TRBJ2-2; no firm D call. The germline CDR1 and CDR2 sequences are SGHDT and YYEEEE. Trimming took off 0 bases at V and 1 base at J, with 7 bases between the two ends. This CDR3 spans 15 amino acids. The CDR3 sequence is CASSLGALNTGELFF. CDR3 sequence (DNA): TGTGCCAGCAGCTTGGGAGCACTGAACACCGGGGAGCTGTTTTTT.

The CDR3 DNA is TGTGCCAGCAGTTTATACAGGGGCATCGGAGAGACCCAGTACTTC. As protein: CASSLYRGIGETQYF. The J gene is TRBJ2-5, the V gene TRBV28; 7 bases align to TRBD1. Germline-derived CDR1 and CDR2 are MDHEN and SYDVKM. Losses at the gene ends were 1 base for V and 4 bases for J; bases not matched to a gene: 6. The CDR3 consists of 15 residues.

The gene calls are TRBV5-4 and TRBJ2-3; 11 bases align to TRBD2. Germline-derived CDR1 and CDR2 are SGHNT and YYREEE (reference sequence). This CDR3 is built from 15 residues. V lost 1 base, J lost 4 bases, and 2 bases stayed unmatched. The CDR3 protein is CASSLTSGSSDTQYF. The CDR3, as DNA: TGTGCCAGCAGCTTGACTAGCGGGAGTTCAGATACGCAGTATTTT.

This clone showed up just once. V gene TRBV15 combines with J gene TRBJ2-2; D possibly corresponds to TRBD2 (5 bases). The V and J ends lost 4 bases and 4 bases respectively, with 10 bases between them. CDR3 size: 14 residues. Germline V CDR1 and CDR2: LNHNV, YYDKDF (reference sequence). This CDR3 is CATSILAPTGELFF. DNA for the CDR3: TGTGCCACCAGCATCCTAGCTCCCACCGGGGAGCTGTTTTTT. Complete variable domain (other parts from reference TRBV15 and TRBJ2-2): DAMVIQNPRYQVTQFGKPVTLSCSQTLNHNVMYWYQQKSSQAPKLLFHYYDKDFNNEADTPDNFQSRRPNTSFCFLDIRSPGLGDTAMYLCATSILAPTGELFFGEGSRLTVL.